This entry is about one T cell receptor (beta chain). Its antigen is undetermined. The CDR3 runs to 16 residues. Deletions cut 1 base from V and 0 bases from J, with 13 bases between. Germline CDR1 and CDR2: SGHKS and YYEKEE (reference sequence). For TCRbeta, the library was prepared with unique molecular identifiers. MiXCR was run by TCRdb on the PCR reads, yielding one entry per CDR3 protein. The table has about a million distinct CDR3 sequences, about 31% seen once. The entry originates in a study of T-cell reconstitution after alpha-beta-depleted transplantation in children. Points from the study as a whole: Reportedly, only several hundred clones from non-depleted graft cells drove alpha-beta T-cell counts at about two months. There were some patients whose high TCRbeta diversity at day 60 came from surviving recipient T cells and thymic progenitors. T-cell numbers and diversity, one year after transplant, stemmed largely from T cells that were newly produced.

This TCR derives from a boy in the first two years of life who had a stem cell transplant for SCID, so the T cells may come from the graft donor. The rearrangement uses TRBV5-5 and TRBJ1-1; weak D call: TRBD1 (5 bases). The source was PBMCs, mostly from graft donor cells, collected 360 days after TCRalphabeta/CD19-depleted stem cell transplant. The CDR3 loop reads CASSLKEWGMNTEAFF. In nucleotides, the CDR3 is TGTGCCAGCAGCTTGAAGGAATGGGGGATGAACACTGAAGCTTTCTTT. The full variable domain, completed using reference TRBV5-5 and TRBJ1-1, is DAGVTQSPTHLIKTRGQQVTLRCSPISGHKSVSWYQQVLGQGPQFIFQYYEKEERGRGNFPDRFSARQFPNYSSELNVNALLLGDSALYLCASSLKEWGMNTEAFFGQGTRLTVV.